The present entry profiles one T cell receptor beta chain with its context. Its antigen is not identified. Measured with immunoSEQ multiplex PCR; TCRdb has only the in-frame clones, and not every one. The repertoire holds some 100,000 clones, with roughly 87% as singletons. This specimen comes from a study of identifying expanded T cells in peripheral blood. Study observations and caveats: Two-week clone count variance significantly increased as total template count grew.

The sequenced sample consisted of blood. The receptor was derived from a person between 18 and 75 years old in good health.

CDR3 DNA sequence: TGTGCCAGCAGCCAAGATTTGCGGACCACAGATACGCAGTATTTT. Protein sequence: CASSQDLRTTDTQYF. The rearrangement links TRBV4-2 to TRBJ2-3; D not resolved. V was pared by 0 bases and J by 2 bases, with 9 bases between. CDR3 length equals 15 residues. CDR1 and CDR2 from the germline V gene are LGHNA and YNFKEQ.